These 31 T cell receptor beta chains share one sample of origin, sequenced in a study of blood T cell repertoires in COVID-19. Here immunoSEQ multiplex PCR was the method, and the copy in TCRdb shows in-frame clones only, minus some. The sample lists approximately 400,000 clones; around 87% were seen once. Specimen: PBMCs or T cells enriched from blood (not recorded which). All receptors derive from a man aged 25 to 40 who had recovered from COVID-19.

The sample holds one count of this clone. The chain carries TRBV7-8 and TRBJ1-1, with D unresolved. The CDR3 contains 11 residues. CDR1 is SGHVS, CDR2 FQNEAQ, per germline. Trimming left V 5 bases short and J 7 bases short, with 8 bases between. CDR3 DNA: TGTGCCAGCAGCCAGGAGGGTGAAGCTTTCTTT. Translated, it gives CASSQEGEAFF. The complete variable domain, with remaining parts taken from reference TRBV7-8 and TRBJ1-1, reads GAGVSQSPRYKVAKRGQDVALRCDPISGHVSLFWYQQALGQGPEFLTYFQNEAQLDKSGLPSDRFFAERPEGSVSTLKIQRTQQEDSAVYLCASSQEGEAFFGQGTRLTVV.

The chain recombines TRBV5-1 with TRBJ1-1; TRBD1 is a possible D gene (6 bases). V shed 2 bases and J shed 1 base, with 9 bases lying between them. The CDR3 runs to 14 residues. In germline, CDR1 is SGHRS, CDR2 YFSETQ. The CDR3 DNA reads TGCGCCAGCAGCTTAACACAGGGGAACACTGAAGCTTTCTTT. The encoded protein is CASSLTQGNTEAFF.

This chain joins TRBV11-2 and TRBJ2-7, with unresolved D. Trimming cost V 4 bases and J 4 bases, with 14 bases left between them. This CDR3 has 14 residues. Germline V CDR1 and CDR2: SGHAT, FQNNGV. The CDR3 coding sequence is TGTGCCAGCAGCTCGTCCGGGTCTTATTACGAGCAGTACTTC. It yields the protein CASSSSGSYYEQYF.

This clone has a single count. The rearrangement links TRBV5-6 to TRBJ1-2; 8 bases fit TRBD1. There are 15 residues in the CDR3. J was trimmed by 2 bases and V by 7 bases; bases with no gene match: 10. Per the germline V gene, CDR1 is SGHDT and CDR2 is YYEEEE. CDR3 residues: CASGNPDRVNYGYTF. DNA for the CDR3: TGTGCCAGCGGCAATCCGGACAGGGTGAACTATGGCTACACCTTC.

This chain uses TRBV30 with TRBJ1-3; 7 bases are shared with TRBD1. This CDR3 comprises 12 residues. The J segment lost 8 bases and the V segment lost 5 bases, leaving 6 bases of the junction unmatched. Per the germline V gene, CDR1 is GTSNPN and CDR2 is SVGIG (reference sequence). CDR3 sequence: CAWAPGGDTIYF. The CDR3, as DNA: TGTGCCTGGGCGCCAGGGGGAGACACCATATATTTT.

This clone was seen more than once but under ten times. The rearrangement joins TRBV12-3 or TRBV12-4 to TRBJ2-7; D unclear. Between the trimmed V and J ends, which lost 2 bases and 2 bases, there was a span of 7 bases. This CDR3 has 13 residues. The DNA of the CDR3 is TGTGCCAGCAGTTTACGAGCGACCTACGAGCAGTACTTC. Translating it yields CASSLRATYEQYF.

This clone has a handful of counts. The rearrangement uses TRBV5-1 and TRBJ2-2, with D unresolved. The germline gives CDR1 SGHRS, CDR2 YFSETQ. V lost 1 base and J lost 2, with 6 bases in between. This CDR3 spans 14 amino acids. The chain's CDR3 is CASSLNSNTGELFF. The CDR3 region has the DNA TGCGCCAGCAGCTTGAACAGCAACACCGGGGAGCTGTTTTTT.

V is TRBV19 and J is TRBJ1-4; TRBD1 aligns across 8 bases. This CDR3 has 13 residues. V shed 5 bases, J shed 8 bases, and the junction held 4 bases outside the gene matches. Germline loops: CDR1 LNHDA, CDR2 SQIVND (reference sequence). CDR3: CASSPHRGEKLFF. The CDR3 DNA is TGTGCCAGTAGTCCTCACAGGGGGGAAAAACTGTTTTTT.

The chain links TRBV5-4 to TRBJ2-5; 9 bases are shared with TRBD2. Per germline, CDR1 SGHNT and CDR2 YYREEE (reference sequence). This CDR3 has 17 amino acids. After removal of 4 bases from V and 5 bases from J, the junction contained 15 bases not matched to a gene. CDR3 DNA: TGTGCCAGCAGCGCTGCGGTGTTGCGGGGGGGCCGGGAGACCCAGTACTTC. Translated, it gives CASSAAVLRGGRETQYF.

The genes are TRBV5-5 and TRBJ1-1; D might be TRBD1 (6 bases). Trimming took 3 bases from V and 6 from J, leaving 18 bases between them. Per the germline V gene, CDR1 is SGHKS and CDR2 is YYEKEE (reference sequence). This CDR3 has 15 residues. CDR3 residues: CASSSTGLLWSEAFF. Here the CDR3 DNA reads TGTGCCAGCAGCTCCACAGGGTTGCTTTGGTCTGAAGCTTTCTTT. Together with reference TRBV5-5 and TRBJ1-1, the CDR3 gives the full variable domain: DAGVTQSPTHLIKTRGQQVTLRCSPISGHKSVSWYQQVLGQGPQFIFQYYEKEERGRGNFPDRFSARQFPNYSSELNVNALLLGDSALYLCASSSTGLLWSEAFFGQGTRLTVV.

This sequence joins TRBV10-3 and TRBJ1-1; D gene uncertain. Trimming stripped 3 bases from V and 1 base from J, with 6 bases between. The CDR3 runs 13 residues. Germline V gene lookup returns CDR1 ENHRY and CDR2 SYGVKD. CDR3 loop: CAISEQQNTEAFF. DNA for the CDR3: TGTGCCATCAGTGAACAACAGAACACTGAAGCTTTCTTT.

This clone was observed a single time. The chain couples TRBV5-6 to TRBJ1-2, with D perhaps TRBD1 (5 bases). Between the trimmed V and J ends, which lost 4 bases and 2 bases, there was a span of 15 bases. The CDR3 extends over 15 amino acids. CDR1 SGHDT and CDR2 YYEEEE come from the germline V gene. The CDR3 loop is CASSPGGTANYGYTF. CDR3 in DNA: TGTGCCAGCAGCCCGGGGGGGACTGCGAACTATGGCTACACCTTC. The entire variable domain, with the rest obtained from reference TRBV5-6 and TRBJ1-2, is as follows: DAGVTQSPTHLIKTRGQQVTLRCSPKSGHDTVSWYQQALGQGPQFIFQYYEEEERQRGNFPDRFSGHQFPNYSSELNVNALLLGDSALYLCASSPGGTANYGYTFGSGTRLTVV.

This CDR3 reads CASSLARTDNTEAFF. In DNA form, the CDR3 reads TGTGCCAGCAGCTTAGCAAGGACAGATAACACTGAAGCTTTCTTT. The chain links TRBV7-9 to TRBJ1-1, with a tentative D call TRBD1 (6 bases). The CDR3 covers 15 residues. V was trimmed by 0 bases and J by 2 bases, leaving 10 bases between them. Germline assignment: CDR1 SEHNR and CDR2 FQNEAQ (reference sequence).

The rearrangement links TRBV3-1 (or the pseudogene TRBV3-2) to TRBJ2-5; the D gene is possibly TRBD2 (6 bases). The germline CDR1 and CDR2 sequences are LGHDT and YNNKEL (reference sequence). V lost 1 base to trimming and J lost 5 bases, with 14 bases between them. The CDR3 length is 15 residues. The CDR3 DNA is TGTGCCAGCAGCCAAGGGGTTGCGGAGGGGGAGACCCAGTACTTC. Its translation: CASSQGVAEGETQYF.

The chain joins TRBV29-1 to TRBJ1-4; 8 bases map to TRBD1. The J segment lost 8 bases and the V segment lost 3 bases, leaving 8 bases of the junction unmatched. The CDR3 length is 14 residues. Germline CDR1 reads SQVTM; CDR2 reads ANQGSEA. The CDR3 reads CSVDRGLVGEKLFF. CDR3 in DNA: TGCAGCGTTGACAGGGGGCTAGTGGGAGAAAAACTGTTTTTT.

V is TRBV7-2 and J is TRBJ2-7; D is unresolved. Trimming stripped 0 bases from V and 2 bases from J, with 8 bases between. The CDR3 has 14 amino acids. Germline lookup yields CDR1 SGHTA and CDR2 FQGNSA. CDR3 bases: TGTGCCAGCAGCTTAGCAAGTTCAGCCTACGAGCAGTACTTC. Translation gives CASSLASSAYEQYF.

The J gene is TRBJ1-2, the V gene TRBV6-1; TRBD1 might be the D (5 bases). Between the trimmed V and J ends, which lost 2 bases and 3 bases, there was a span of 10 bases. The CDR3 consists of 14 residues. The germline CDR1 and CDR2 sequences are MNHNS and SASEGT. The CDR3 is CASSEILGDYGYTF. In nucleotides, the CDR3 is TGTGCCAGCAGTGAAATCTTAGGGGACTATGGCTACACCTTC.

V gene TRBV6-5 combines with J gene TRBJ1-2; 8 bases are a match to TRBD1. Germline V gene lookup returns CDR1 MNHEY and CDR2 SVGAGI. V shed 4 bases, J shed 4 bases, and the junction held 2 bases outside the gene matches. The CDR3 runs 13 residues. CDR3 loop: CASSLTGAYGYTF. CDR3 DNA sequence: TGTGCCAGCAGTTTGACAGGGGCCTATGGCTACACCTTC.

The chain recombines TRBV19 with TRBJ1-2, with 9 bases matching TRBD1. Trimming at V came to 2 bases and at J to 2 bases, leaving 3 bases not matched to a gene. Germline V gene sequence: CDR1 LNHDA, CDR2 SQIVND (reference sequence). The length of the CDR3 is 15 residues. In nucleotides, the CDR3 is TGTGCCAGTAGTATACGGACAGGGGTAAACTATGGCTACACCTTC. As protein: CASSIRTGVNYGYTF.

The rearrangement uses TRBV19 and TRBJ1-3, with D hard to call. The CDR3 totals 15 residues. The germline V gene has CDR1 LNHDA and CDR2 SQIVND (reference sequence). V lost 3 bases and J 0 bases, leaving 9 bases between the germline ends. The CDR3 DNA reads TGTGCCAGTAGTATGCTGACAAGCTCTGGAAACACCATATATTTT. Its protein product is CASSMLTSSGNTIYF.

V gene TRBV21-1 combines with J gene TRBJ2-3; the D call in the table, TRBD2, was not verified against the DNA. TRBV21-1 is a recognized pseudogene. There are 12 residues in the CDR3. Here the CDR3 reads CASSTLERDYFF. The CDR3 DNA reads TGTGCCAGCAGCACCTTGGAGAGGGACTACTTTTTT.

This chain's CDR3 is CSVEDRDRAGYTF. CDR3 DNA sequence: TGCAGCGTTGAAGATCGGGACAGGGCGGGCTACACCTTC. This chain joins TRBV29-1 and TRBJ1-2; 9 bases align to TRBD1. The CDR3 spans 13 residues. Trimming at V came to 0 bases and at J to 8 bases, leaving 4 bases not matched to a gene. Germline CDR1 SQVTM, CDR2 ANQGSEA.

The CDR3 sequence is CSVLHRNTGELFF. DNA for the CDR3: TGCAGCGTACTCCACAGAAACACCGGGGAGCTGTTTTTT. The genes are TRBV29-1 and TRBJ2-2; no clear D gene. Trimming shortened V by 6 bases and J by 2 bases, and 10 bases separated the two germline ends. This CDR3 has 13 amino acids. CDR1 is SQVTM and CDR2 is ANQGSEA in the germline V gene.

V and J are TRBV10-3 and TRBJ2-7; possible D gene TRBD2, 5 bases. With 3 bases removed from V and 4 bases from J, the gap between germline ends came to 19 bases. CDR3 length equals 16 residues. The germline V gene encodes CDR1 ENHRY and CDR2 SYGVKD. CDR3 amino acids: CAISDSDEAEGYEQYF. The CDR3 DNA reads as TGTGCCATCAGTGATTCCGACGAAGCTGAGGGATACGAGCAGTACTTC.

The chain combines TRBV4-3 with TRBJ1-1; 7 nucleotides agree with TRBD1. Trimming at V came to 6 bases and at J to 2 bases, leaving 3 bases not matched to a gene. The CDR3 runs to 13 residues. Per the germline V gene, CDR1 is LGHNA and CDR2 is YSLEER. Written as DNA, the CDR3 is TGCGCCAGCAGGGACAGGACAAACACTGAAGCTTTCTTT. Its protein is CASRDRTNTEAFF.

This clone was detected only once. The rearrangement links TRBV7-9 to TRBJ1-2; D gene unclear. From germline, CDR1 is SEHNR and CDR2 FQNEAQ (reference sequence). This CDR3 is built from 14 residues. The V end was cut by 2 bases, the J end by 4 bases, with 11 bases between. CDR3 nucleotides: TGTGCCAGCAGCTTATCAGGAGGGATCTATGGCTACACCTTC. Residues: CASSLSGGIYGYTF. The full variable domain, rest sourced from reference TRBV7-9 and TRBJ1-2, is DTGVSQNPRHKITKRGQNVTFRCDPISEHNRLYWYRQTLGQGPEFLTYFQNEAQLEKSRLLSDRFSAERPKGSFSTLEIQRTEQGDSAMYLCASSLSGGIYGYTFGSGTRLTVV.

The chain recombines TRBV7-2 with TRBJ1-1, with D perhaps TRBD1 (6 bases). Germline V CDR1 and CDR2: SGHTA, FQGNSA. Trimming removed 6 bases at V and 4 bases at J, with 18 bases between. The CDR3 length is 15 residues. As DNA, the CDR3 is TGTGCCAGCAGAAAAGCGGGGGCCGGTAGCACTGAAGCTTTCTTT. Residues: CASRKAGAGSTEAFF. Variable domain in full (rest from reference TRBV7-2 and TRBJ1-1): GAGVSQSPSNKVTEKGKDVELRCDPISGHTALYWYRQSLGQGLEFLIYFQGNSAPDKSGLPSDRFSAERTGGSVSTLTIQRTQQEDSAVYLCASRKAGAGSTEAFFGQGTRLTVV.

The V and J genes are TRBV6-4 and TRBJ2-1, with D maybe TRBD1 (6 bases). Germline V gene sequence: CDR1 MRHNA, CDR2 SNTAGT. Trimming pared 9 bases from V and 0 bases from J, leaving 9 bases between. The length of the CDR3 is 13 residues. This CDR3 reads CARTGSSYNEQFF. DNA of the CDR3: TGTGCCAGAACAGGGAGCTCCTACAATGAGCAGTTCTTC.

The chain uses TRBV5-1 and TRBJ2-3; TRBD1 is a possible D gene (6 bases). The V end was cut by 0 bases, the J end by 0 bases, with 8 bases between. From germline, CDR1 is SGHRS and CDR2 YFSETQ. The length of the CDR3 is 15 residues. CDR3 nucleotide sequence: TGCGCCAGCAGCTTGGTAGGGGGAAGCACAGATACGCAGTATTTT. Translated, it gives CASSLVGGSTDTQYF.

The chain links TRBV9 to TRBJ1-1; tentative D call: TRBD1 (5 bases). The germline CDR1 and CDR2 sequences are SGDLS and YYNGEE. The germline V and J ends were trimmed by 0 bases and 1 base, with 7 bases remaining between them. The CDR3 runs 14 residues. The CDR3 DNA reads TGTGCCAGCAGCGTAGGGGGCTGGAACACTGAAGCTTTCTTT. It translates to CASSVGGWNTEAFF.

CDR3 in DNA: TGTGCCTGGAGTGTCCCGTGGACAGGGGGAGGCGAGCAGTACTTC. The encoded protein is CAWSVPWTGGGEQYF. The V and J genes are TRBV30 and TRBJ2-7; TRBD1 agrees at 10 bases. Germline V gene sequence: CDR1 GTSNPN, CDR2 SVGIG (reference sequence). This CDR3 contains 15 residues. V was clipped by 0 bases and J by 6 bases; unmatched bases: 8.